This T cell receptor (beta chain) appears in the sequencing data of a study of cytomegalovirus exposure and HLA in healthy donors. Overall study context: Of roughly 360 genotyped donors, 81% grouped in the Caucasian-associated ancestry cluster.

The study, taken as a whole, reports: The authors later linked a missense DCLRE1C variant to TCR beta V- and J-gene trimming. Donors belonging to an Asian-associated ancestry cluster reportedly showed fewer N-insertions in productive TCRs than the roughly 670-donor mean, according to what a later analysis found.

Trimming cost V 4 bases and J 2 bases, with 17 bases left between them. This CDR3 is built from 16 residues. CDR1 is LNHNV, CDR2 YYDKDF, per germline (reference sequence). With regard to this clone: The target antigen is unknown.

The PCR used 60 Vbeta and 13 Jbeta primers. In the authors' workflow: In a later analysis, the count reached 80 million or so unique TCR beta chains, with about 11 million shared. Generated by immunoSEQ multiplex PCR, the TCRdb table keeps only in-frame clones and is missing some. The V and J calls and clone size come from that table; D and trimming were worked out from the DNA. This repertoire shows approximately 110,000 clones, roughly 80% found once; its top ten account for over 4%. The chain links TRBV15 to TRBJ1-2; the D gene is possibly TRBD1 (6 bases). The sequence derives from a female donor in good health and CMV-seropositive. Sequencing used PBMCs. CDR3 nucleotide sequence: TGTGCCACCAGCATCCAGGGGCCTACCCAAAACTATGGCTACACCTTC. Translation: CATSIQGPTQNYGYTF.